A single sample is the source of the 30 T cell receptor beta chains below, sequenced in a study of a mutant IDH1 vaccine in newly diagnosed glioma. The time point is: week 35, safety follow-up. Mutant IDH1 20-mer peptide, at 300 ug, made up each vaccine dose, with topical imiquimod. For these receptors, no antigen is known. Repertoires were generated with immunoSEQ multiplex PCR, while TCRdb's copy carries only in-frame clones and drops some. Of 50,000 to 65,000 clones listed, about nine tenths are singletons. The source was PBMCs, collected from a glioma patient whose treatment included an IDH1 peptide vaccine. These receptors all stem from a man aged 35-49 years with glioma.

The rearrangement uses TRBV19 and TRBJ1-1; 8 positions match TRBD1. Germline CDR1 and CDR2: LNHDA and SQIVND (reference sequence). V lost 7 bases to trimming and J lost 7 bases; unmatched junction nucleotides: 8. The CDR3 has 13 residues. CDR3 residues: CASIEDRASEAFF. The CDR3 DNA reads TGTGCCAGTATCGAGGACAGGGCTAGTGAAGCTTTCTTT. Full variable domain (remainder filled in from reference TRBV19 and TRBJ1-1): DGGITQSPKYLFRKEGQNVTLSCEQNLNHDAMYWYRQDPGQGLRLIYYSQIVNDFQKGDIAEGYSVSREKKESFPLTVTSAQKNPTAFYLCASIEDRASEAFFGQGTRLTVV.

The V and J genes are TRBV29-1 and TRBJ1-2; no clear D gene. Trimming took 0 bases from V and 0 from J, leaving 5 bases between them. Germline V lookup: CDR1 SQVTM, CDR2 ANQGSEA. The CDR3 totals 13 residues. Written as DNA, the CDR3 is TGCAGCGTTGAAGAGGGCACTAACTATGGCTACACCTTC. Its protein product is CSVEEGTNYGYTF. Supplemented by reference TRBV29-1 and TRBJ1-2, the full variable domain reads SAVISQKPSRDICQRGTSLTIQCQVDSQVTMMFWYRQQPGQSLTLIATANQGSEATYESGFVIDKFPISRPNLTFSTLTVSNMSPEDSSIYLCSVEEGTNYGYTFGSGTRLTVV.

The V call is TRBV5-6, the J call TRBJ2-3; D might be TRBD1 (6 bases). The CDR3 extends over 14 amino acids. Germline V gene sequence: CDR1 SGHDT, CDR2 YYEEEE. V was clipped by 3 bases and J by 8 bases, with 16 bases between them. The CDR3: CASSYQGTFGTQYF. In DNA, the CDR3 is TGTGCCAGCAGCTACCAGGGGACCTTTGGTACGCAGTATTTT.

The chain carries TRBV6-1 and TRBJ2-7, with D unclear. The CDR3 consists of 14 residues. Trimming stripped 2 bases from V and 3 bases from J, with 11 bases between. The germline CDR1 and CDR2 sequences are MNHNS and SASEGT. The CDR3 here is CASSENQDYYEQYF. Here the CDR3 DNA reads TGTGCCAGCAGTGAAAATCAGGATTACTACGAGCAGTACTTC.

The V and J genes are TRBV28 and TRBJ1-2, with 8 bases fitting TRBD1. The CDR3 is 13 amino acids. Per the germline V gene, CDR1 is MDHEN and CDR2 is SYDVKM. V lost 7 bases and J lost 5; bases outside the gene matches: 6. The CDR3 reads CASTTGQGYGYTF. The CDR3 region has the DNA TGTGCCAGCACCACAGGACAGGGTTATGGCTACACCTTC.

This clone has just one count. The CDR3 is CASITCISGSLIPRETQYF. As DNA, the CDR3 is TGTGCCAGCATCACTTGCATTAGCGGGAGTCTCATCCCTCGAGAGACCCAGTACTTC. The rearrangement uses TRBV27 and TRBJ2-5; 9 positions agree with TRBD2. The CDR3 totals 19 residues. CDR1 is MNHEY and CDR2 is SMNVEV in the germline V gene (reference sequence). V was pared by 7 bases and J by 4 bases, with 22 bases of the junction left unmatched.

The rearrangement joins TRBV19 to TRBJ2-7; a possible D gene is TRBD1 (6 bases). There are 14 residues in the CDR3. Germline V CDR1 and CDR2: LNHDA, SQIVND (reference sequence). With 5 bases removed from V and 2 bases from J, the gap between germline ends came to 13 bases. The CDR3 loop reads CASSSPGQTYEQYF. Here the CDR3 DNA reads TGTGCCAGTAGTTCTCCAGGACAGACCTACGAGCAGTACTTC.

This clone is a singleton in its sample. The genes are TRBV25-1 and TRBJ2-7; possible D gene TRBD2, 6 bases. CDR3 length: 17 residues. The germline gives CDR1 MGHDK, CDR2 SYGVNS. V lost 3 bases, J lost 2 bases, and 20 bases lay in between. As DNA, the CDR3 is TGTGCCAGCAGTGACAGGTATACGGGAGAGCCGCCCTACGAGCAGTACTTC. Protein sequence: CASSDRYTGEPPYEQYF.

J is TRBJ1-1 and V is TRBV5-1; TRBD1 is a possible D gene (5 bases). Germline lookup yields CDR1 SGHRS and CDR2 YFSETQ. V was cut by 4 bases and J by 5 bases, with 15 bases left in between. CDR3 size: 14 residues. In nucleotides, the CDR3 is TGCGCCAGCAGCGGTCGGCAGGGAAATACTGAAGCTTTCTTT. Protein sequence: CASSGRQGNTEAFF.

This chain joins TRBV29-1 and TRBJ1-3; 8 bases agree with TRBD1. Germline V lookup: CDR1 SQVTM, CDR2 ANQGSEA. The ends lost 6 bases at V and 6 bases at J; junction bases unmatched: 10. This CDR3 is built from 14 residues. DNA of the CDR3: TGCAGCGTCCATGGACAGGGTAGTGAAAACACCATATATTTT. Its protein is CSVHGQGSENTIYF.

The chain recombines TRBV9 with TRBJ1-1; 8 nucleotides match TRBD1. CDR3 length: 14 residues. Germline lookup yields CDR1 SGDLS and CDR2 YYNGEE. V was clipped by 3 bases and J by 5 bases; unmatched bases: 6. CDR3 DNA sequence: TGTGCCAGCAGCGCACAGGGGGTAGGGACTGAAGCTTTCTTT. This gives the protein CASSAQGVGTEAFF. Combining the CDR3 with reference TRBV9 and TRBJ1-1 gives the whole variable domain DSGVTQTPKHLITATGQRVTLRCSPRSGDLSVYWYQQSLDQGLQFLIQYYNGEERAKGNILERFSAQQFPDLHSELNLSSLELGDSALYFCASSAQGVGTEAFFGQGTRLTVV.

The chain recombines TRBV5-1 with TRBJ1-4; TRBD1 matches 10 bases. Trimming cost V 4 bases and J 8 bases; bases outside gene matches: 17. Germline CDR1 SGHRS, CDR2 YFSETQ. The CDR3 totals 18 residues. In DNA form, the CDR3 reads TGCGCCAGCAGCCCAATGTGGGACAGGGGCGGGAGTGGCGAAAAACTGTTTTTT. It yields the protein CASSPMWDRGGSGEKLFF.

This sequence joins TRBV6-5 and TRBJ1-6; no clear D. Trimming left V 6 bases short and J 7 bases short, with 10 bases between. Germline V gives CDR1 MNHEY, CDR2 SVGAGI. The CDR3 is 13 residues long. DNA for the CDR3: TGTGCCAGCAGCGCATTTATCAATTCACCCCTCCACTTT. Translation: CASSAFINSPLHF.

The chain combines TRBV5-1 with TRBJ1-1; tentatively, D is TRBD1 (5 bases). The CDR3 totals 15 residues. Trimming removed 1 base from V and 1 base from J, with 11 bases in between. The germline CDR1 and CDR2 sequences are SGHRS and YFSETQ. CDR3: CASSLSVGGNTEAFF. The CDR3 DNA reads TGCGCCAGCAGCTTGTCGGTTGGGGGGAACACTGAAGCTTTCTTT.

The rearrangement uses TRBV20-1 and TRBJ1-1; D is unresolved. The germline gives CDR1 DFQATT, CDR2 SNEGSKA (reference sequence). This CDR3 has 11 amino acids. V shed 5 bases and J shed 5 bases, with 9 bases lying between them. CDR3 protein: CSAYGETEAFF. The CDR3 DNA sequence: TGCAGTGCTTACGGGGAGACTGAAGCTTTCTTT.

The chain couples TRBV19 to TRBJ2-7, with TRBD1 matching over 9 bases. CDR3 length equals 15 residues. In germline, CDR1 is LNHDA, CDR2 SQIVND (reference sequence). V trimming: 8 bases; J trimming: 3 bases; junction bases outside the gene matches: 11. CDR3 nucleotides: TGTGCCAGTCGATCATCCGGGACAGGGAGCTACGAGCAGTACTTC. Translated: CASRSSGTGSYEQYF. The full variable domain, its missing parts supplied by reference TRBV19 and TRBJ2-7, is DGGITQSPKYLFRKEGQNVTLSCEQNLNHDAMYWYRQDPGQGLRLIYYSQIVNDFQKGDIAEGYSVSREKKESFPLTVTSAQKNPTAFYLCASRSSGTGSYEQYFGPGTRLTVT.

This clone has only one observation. The V gene is TRBV2, the J gene TRBJ2-2, with D maybe TRBD1 (6 bases). Trimming shortened V by 3 bases and J by 4 bases, and 12 bases separated the two germline ends. The CDR3 consists of 15 residues. Germline CDR1 reads SNHLY; CDR2 reads FYNNEI. The CDR3 coding sequence is TGTGCCAGCAGTGAGGGGGCGCTTAGCACCGGGGAGCTGTTTTTT. Its protein product is CASSEGALSTGELFF.

The gene calls are TRBV5-8 and TRBJ2-7; the D is unclear. The CDR3 extends over 11 amino acids. Germline lookup yields CDR1 SGHTS and CDR2 YDEGEE. V lost 6 bases and J lost 4, with 8 bases in between. CDR3 region: CASTLGYEQYF. CDR3 sequence (DNA): TGTGCCAGCACTCTGGGGTACGAGCAGTACTTC.

The chain employs TRBV6-6 and TRBJ2-1; D perhaps matches TRBD2 (6 bases). The germline V gene has CDR1 MNHNY and CDR2 SVGAGI (reference sequence). The CDR3 runs to 14 residues. Trimming took off 7 bases at V and 5 bases at J, with 15 bases between the two ends. The CDR3 DNA reads as TGTGCCAGCACAACCTACGGGACTCACAATGAGCAGTTCTTC. Translating it yields CASTTYGTHNEQFF.

V usage is TRBV5-1 and J usage is TRBJ2-1; the match to TRBD1 covers 9 bases. From germline, CDR1 is SGHRS and CDR2 YFSETQ. Trimming at V came to 5 bases and at J to 3 bases, leaving 6 bases not matched to a gene. This CDR3 is built from 15 residues. The CDR3 DNA sequence: TGCGCCAGCAGAGAGGGACAGGGAAGCTACAATGAGCAGTTCTTC. Protein sequence: CASREGQGSYNEQFF. The full variable domain, its missing parts supplied by reference TRBV5-1 and TRBJ2-1, is KAGVTQTPRYLIKTRGQQVTLSCSPISGHRSVSWYQQTPGQGLQFLFEYFSETQRNKGNFPGRFSGRQFSNSRSEMNVSTLELGDSALYLCASREGQGSYNEQFFGPGTRLTVL.

The chain recombines TRBV11-2 with TRBJ2-1, with 7 bases fitting TRBD1. The germline CDR1 and CDR2 sequences are SGHAT and FQNNGV. The CDR3 is made up of 16 amino acids. J lost 0 bases, V lost 8 bases, and 10 bases had no gene match. CDR3 residues: CASRSIRDSSYNEQFF. In DNA form, the CDR3 reads TGTGCCAGCCGTTCGATACGGGACAGCTCCTACAATGAGCAGTTCTTC.

The chain employs TRBV29-1 and TRBJ1-2; 8 nucleotides line up with TRBD1. Per germline, CDR1 SQVTM and CDR2 ANQGSEA. The CDR3 sequence is 14 residues long. Losses at the gene ends were 7 bases for V and 2 bases for J; bases not matched to a gene: 9. The CDR3 spells CSASGQGRNYGYTF. In DNA form, the CDR3 reads TGCAGCGCGAGCGGACAGGGAAGGAACTATGGCTACACCTTC.

The rearrangement uses TRBV20-1 and TRBJ1-1; D remains ambiguous. This CDR3 has 11 amino acids. Germline CDR1 reads DFQATT; CDR2 reads SNEGSKA (reference sequence). V lost 6 bases and J lost 9, with 14 bases in between. CDR3 region: CSAPDGVKAFF. In DNA, the CDR3 is TGCAGTGCCCCGGACGGAGTGAAAGCTTTCTTT.

The genes are TRBV7-8 and TRBJ2-6; TRBD1 is a possible D gene (6 bases). The CDR3 spans 15 residues. V was pared by 5 bases and J by 1 base, with 9 bases between. The V gene's germline CDR1 is SGHVS and CDR2 FQNEAQ. The DNA for the CDR3 is TGTGCCAGCAGCCAGACAGGTTCTGGGGCCAACGTCCTGACTTTC. Protein product: CASSQTGSGANVLTF.

The J gene is TRBJ1-3, the V gene TRBV19, with TRBD1 identical over 10 bases. J gave up 5 bases and V 5 bases, and 12 bases lay outside the gene matches. CDR1 is LNHDA, CDR2 SQIVND, per germline (reference sequence). CDR3 length equals 17 residues. CDR3 coding DNA: TGTGCCAGTAGTCCCCAGGGACAGGGGTTGAGAAGAAACACCATATATTTT. It encodes CASSPQGQGLRRNTIYF. Together with reference TRBV19 and TRBJ1-3, the CDR3 gives the full variable domain: DGGITQSPKYLFRKEGQNVTLSCEQNLNHDAMYWYRQDPGQGLRLIYYSQIVNDFQKGDIAEGYSVSREKKESFPLTVTSAQKNPTAFYLCASSPQGQGLRRNTIYFGEGSWLTVV.

A note on this clone: At one of its ends the junction is not consistent with the germline gene, which may arise from a read error. This sequence joins TRBV4-3 and TRBJ2-1; 11 bases match TRBD2. CDR3 length equals 15 residues. CDR1 and CDR2 (germline): LGHNA, YSLEER. CDR3 coding DNA: TGCGCCAGACAGATTAGCGGGAGGGCCTACGATGAGCAGTTCTTC. Protein product: CARQISGRAYDEQFF.

The rearrangement joins TRBV6-1 to TRBJ2-5; 9 bases align to TRBD1. This CDR3 comprises 15 residues. Trimming cost V 5 bases and J 2 bases; bases outside gene matches: 6. CDR1 and CDR2 from the germline V gene are MNHNS and SASEGT. In DNA, the CDR3 is TGTGCCAGCAGTACTCAGACAGGGGGACAAGAGACCCAGTACTTC. Protein sequence: CASSTQTGGQETQYF.

The rearrangement links TRBV4-1 to TRBJ2-3; D may be TRBD2 (5 bases). V lost 4 bases, J lost 4 bases, and 15 bases lay in between. This CDR3 region has 15 residues. The germline CDR1 and CDR2 sequences are MGHRA and YSYEKL. The CDR3 reads CASSPLLGRSDTQYF. Written as DNA, the CDR3 is TGCGCCAGCAGCCCCCTACTAGGTAGGTCAGATACGCAGTATTTT.

V usage is TRBV7-9 and J usage is TRBJ2-7; the D gene is possibly TRBD2 (5 bases). The V gene lost 1 base and the J gene lost 0 bases, with 10 bases spanning the gap. This CDR3 has 15 residues. The germline CDR1 and CDR2 sequences are SEHNR and FQNEAQ (reference sequence). CDR3 bases: TGTGCCAGCAGCTTAGTAAGCGGAGTCTCCTACGAGCAGTACTTC. This sequence encodes CASSLVSGVSYEQYF.

The CDR3 region has the DNA TGTGCCAGTAGTATGTTGCCTTCCTCCTACGAGCAGTACTTC. Its protein is CASSMLPSSYEQYF. V usage is TRBV19 and J usage is TRBJ2-7; D is uncertain. CDR1 and CDR2 from the germline V gene are LNHDA and SQIVND (reference sequence). CDR3 length: 14 amino acids. The V end lost 3 bases, the J end lost 0 bases, and 9 bases lay between the germline ends.